This section outlines one T cell receptor (beta chain) sequence together with its context. Its antigen is still unknown. The sample originates from a study of blood T cells in healthy people across ages. Findings and caveats of the study: Older age coincided with a roughly linear decline in TCR beta diversity per million T cells.

Together with a sample-barcoded 5' primer, a J-beta primer mix was included in a second PCR lasting about 7 to 11 cycles. A template-switch adaptor with 12 random nucleotides tagged each cDNA molecule. TCRdb independently ran MiXCR on the 5' RACE reads; one entry per CDR3 protein. In the table there are some 900,000 distinct CDR3 sequences, 48% of which are singletons. The donors, healthy Caucasians from Russia, were aged 6 to 90. CDR1 is KGHDR, CDR2 SFDVKD, per germline. This CDR3 is built from 18 residues. V dropped 4 bases and J dropped 3; count of bases not matched to a gene: 11. Sequencing input: blood. This receptor was identified in a young man in good health. The chain carries TRBV24-1 and TRBJ2-1; the match to TRBD1 covers 10 bases. DNA of the CDR3: TGTGCCACCAGTGACCCAAGCACGGGACAGGGGAACTACAATGAGCAGTTCTTC. This gives the protein CATSDPSTGQGNYNEQFF.